This entry lists 31 T cell receptor beta chains sequenced from one sample in a study of CD8+ T cells in alopecia areata. Stated treatment: oral pan-JAK inhibitor, 5-10 mg twice daily. It was cDNA, reverse transcribed from extracted RNA, that served as the sequencing template. The protocol was immunoSEQ multiplex PCR, while the TCRdb copy is restricted to in-frame clones and leaves out a portion. Found here are 98,000 or so clones, approximately 60% of them singletons; the top ten hold less than 20%. The sequences come from CD8+ T cells sorted from blood, collected at week 4, from a patient treated with tofacitinib. The receptors shown here come from a human donor with alopecia areata.

This clone was seen more than once but under ten times. The chain employs TRBV30 and TRBJ2-1, with TRBD2 as a possible D gene (5 bases). The V gene lost 4 bases and the J gene lost 0 bases, with 10 bases spanning the gap. The germline CDR1 and CDR2 sequences are GTSNPN and SVGIG (reference sequence). CDR3 length: 14 amino acids. The DNA for the CDR3 is TGTGCCTGGAAGAAGCGGAGCTCCTACAATGAGCAGTTCTTC. It translates to CAWKKRSSYNEQFF.

This rearrangement joins TRBV27 to TRBJ2-7; the match to TRBD1 covers 10 bases. The CDR3 length is 15 residues. V lost 5 bases, J lost 2 bases, and 6 bases stayed unmatched. The germline CDR1 and CDR2 sequences are MNHEY and SMNVEV (reference sequence). As DNA, the CDR3 is TGTGCCAGCAGTGGACCGGGACAGGGGACCTACGAGCAGTACTTC. Translation gives CASSGPGQGTYEQYF.

In this sample, this clone turned up a few times. The rearrangement uses TRBV7-9 and TRBJ1-2; TRBD1 agrees at 8 bases. Trimming at V came to 5 bases and at J to 0 bases, leaving 11 bases not matched to a gene. From germline, CDR1 is SEHNR and CDR2 FQNEAQ (reference sequence). The CDR3 has 17 amino acids. CDR3 amino acids: CASSPTGAQEANYGYTF. CDR3 in DNA: TGTGCCAGCAGCCCGACAGGGGCCCAAGAAGCTAACTATGGCTACACCTTC. The entire variable domain, with the rest obtained from reference TRBV7-9 and TRBJ1-2, is as follows: DTGVSQNPRHKITKRGQNVTFRCDPISEHNRLYWYRQTLGQGPEFLTYFQNEAQLEKSRLLSDRFSAERPKGSFSTLEIQRTEQGDSAMYLCASSPTGAQEANYGYTFGSGTRLTVV.

This sequence joins TRBV6-1 and TRBJ2-1, with TRBD2 matching over 10 bases. Germline CDR1 is MNHNS and CDR2 is SASEGT. The CDR3 sequence is 16 residues long. V gave up 4 bases and J gave up 2 bases; unmatched junction bases: 5. CDR3 bases: TGTGCCAGCAGTGGGTCCCTAGCGGGAGCCTACAATGAGCAGTTCTTC. Its translation: CASSGSLAGAYNEQFF.

This clone was picked up a small number of times. The chain couples TRBV9 to TRBJ2-7, with a weak D call TRBD2 (6 bases). V lost 3 bases and J lost 1, with 20 bases in between. Germline assignment: CDR1 SGDLS and CDR2 YYNGEE. The CDR3 is made up of 17 amino acids. The chain's CDR3 is CASSARGGDSYSYEQYF. In DNA form, the CDR3 reads TGTGCCAGCAGCGCCAGAGGAGGGGACTCCTATTCCTACGAGCAGTACTTC.

The CDR3: CASRRQGSTDTQYF. The CDR3 DNA follows: TGTGCCAGCAGACGACAGGGGAGTACAGATACGCAGTATTTT. V is TRBV13 and J is TRBJ2-3, with TRBD1 matching 8 bases. The trim removed 6 bases at V and 3 bases at J, leaving 5 bases unmatched. The CDR3 totals 14 residues. Per the germline V gene, CDR1 is PRHDT and CDR2 is FYEKMQ (reference sequence).

The CDR3 here is CASSRRRTEYNEQFF. The CDR3 nucleotides read TGTGCCAGCAGCCGCCGTAGGACGGAGTACAATGAGCAGTTCTTC. The chain combines TRBV9 with TRBJ2-1; the D is unclear. The germline V gene encodes CDR1 SGDLS and CDR2 YYNGEE. The CDR3 runs to 15 residues. V shed 4 bases and J shed 4 bases, with 15 bases lying between them.

The chain employs TRBV27 and TRBJ1-1; D ambiguous. The CDR3 totals 14 residues. Germline V gene lookup returns CDR1 MNHEY and CDR2 SMNVEV (reference sequence). V was clipped by 7 bases and J by 3 bases, with 15 bases between them. The DNA for the CDR3 is TGTGCCAGCACTATAAGGGCCGGGGACACTGAAGCTTTCTTT. Its translation is CASTIRAGDTEAFF.

The rearrangement links TRBV27 to TRBJ1-4; maybe TRBD1 (5 bases). CDR3 size: 16 residues. In germline, CDR1 is MNHEY, CDR2 SMNVEV (reference sequence). Trimming shortened V by 4 bases and J by 0 bases, and 12 bases separated the two germline ends. CDR3 DNA: TGTGCCAGCAGTTATTCTATGGGACCAACTAATGAAAAACTGTTTTTT. This gives the protein CASSYSMGPTNEKLFF.

Ten or more counts support this clone. The chain joins TRBV9 to TRBJ1-3; no clear D. The ends were cut back, 0 bases at V and 0 bases at J, with 16 bases in the middle. The germline V gene has CDR1 SGDLS and CDR2 YYNGEE. The CDR3 has 18 residues. CDR3 sequence reads: CASSVGSRSGPSGNTIYF. The CDR3 DNA reads as TGTGCCAGCAGCGTAGGATCCCGCTCAGGCCCCTCTGGAAACACCATATATTTT.

This clone was detected a few times. J is TRBJ2-3 and V is TRBV10-3; maybe TRBD1 (5 bases). V lost 11 bases, J lost 2 bases, and 8 bases lay in between. The germline CDR1 and CDR2 sequences are ENHRY and SYGVKD. The CDR3 is 11 amino acids. The CDR3 sequence: CASTDTDTQYF. The DNA of the CDR3 is TGTGCCTCGACAGACACAGATACGCAGTATTTT.

The J gene is TRBJ2-7, the V gene TRBV20-1, with 9 nucleotides matching TRBD2. This CDR3 has 11 residues. CDR1 DFQATT and CDR2 SNEGSKA come from the germline V gene (reference sequence). The CDR3 DNA is TGCGGAATTCCTAGCGGGATCGAGCAGTACTTC. This encodes CGIPSGIEQYF.

The chain is built from TRBV27 and TRBJ2-7; possibly TRBD1 for D (5 bases). The CDR3 covers 10 residues. Per germline, CDR1 MNHEY and CDR2 SMNVEV (reference sequence). Trimming took off 11 bases at V and 5 bases at J, with 10 bases between the two ends. The CDR3 DNA sequence: TGTGCCTACCTAGGGGACGAGCAGTACTTC. It is translated as CAYLGDEQYF.

This sequence joins TRBV29-1 and TRBJ2-5, with 8 bases that match TRBD1. With V trimmed by 3 bases and J by 3 bases, 9 bases remained unmatched. The CDR3 contains 15 residues. CDR1 and CDR2 from the germline V gene are SQVTM and ANQGSEA. This chain's CDR3 is CSVEGPRGREETQYF. CDR3 bases: TGCAGCGTTGAGGGGCCCAGGGGGCGGGAAGAGACCCAGTACTTC.

This clone occurred once. The chain recombines TRBV2 with TRBJ1-5, with no clear D. The V and J ends lost 3 bases and 0 bases respectively, with 9 bases between them. The V gene's germline CDR1 is SNHLY and CDR2 FYNNEI. The CDR3 consists of 15 residues. The CDR3 DNA follows: TGTGCCAGCAGTGATGGAAGTTATAGCAATCAGCCCCAGCATTTT. Residues: CASSDGSYSNQPQHF.

V usage is TRBV7-9 and J usage is TRBJ1-1; D is undetermined. Germline loops: CDR1 SEHNR, CDR2 FQNEAQ (reference sequence). V shed 0 bases and J shed 7 bases, with 6 bases lying between them. CDR3 length: 12 amino acids. The CDR3 loop is CASSLAISEAFF. CDR3 sequence (DNA): TGTGCCAGCAGCTTAGCAATCAGTGAAGCTTTCTTT.

This clone was seen a single time. The rearrangement joins TRBV4-1 to TRBJ2-3; TRBD2 matches at 8 bases. Germline CDR1 and CDR2: MGHRA and YSYEKL. The V gene end was trimmed by 3 bases and the J gene end by 1 base; junction bases not matched to a gene: 3. CDR3 length: 15 amino acids. The CDR3 bases are TGCGCCAGCAGCCATCCAGCGGGAGGCACAGATACGCAGTATTTT. Residues: CASSHPAGGTDTQYF.

V is TRBV28 and J is TRBJ2-1, with 10 bases aligning to TRBD2. With V trimmed by 5 bases and J by 5 bases, 15 bases remained unmatched. Germline V gene data show CDR1 as MDHEN and CDR2 as SYDVKM. The length of the CDR3 is 18 residues. The CDR3 coding sequence is TGTGCCAGCAGTGAGCGGTCTAGCGGGAGTTTAAGGGACAATGAGCAGTTCTTC. It specifies CASSERSSGSLRDNEQFF.

The chain combines TRBV5-4 with TRBJ2-6; unclear D gene. The V gene's germline CDR1 is SGHNT and CDR2 YYREEE (reference sequence). Trimming removed 0 bases at V and 4 bases at J, with 5 bases between. This CDR3 is 14 amino acids long. The CDR3 sequence: CASSLVPGANVLTF. DNA of the CDR3: TGTGCCAGCAGCTTGGTGCCCGGGGCCAACGTCCTGACTTTC. The full variable domain, rest sourced from reference TRBV5-4 and TRBJ2-6, is ETGVTQSPTHLIKTRGQQVTLRCSSQSGHNTVSWYQQALGQGPQFIFQYYREEENGRGNFPPRFSGLQFPNYSSELNVNALELDDSALYLCASSLVPGANVLTFGAGSRLTVL.

The rearrangement uses TRBV7-6 and TRBJ1-1; 10 bases are a match to TRBD1. The CDR3 totals 16 residues. Looked up from germline, CDR1 is SGHVS and CDR2 is FNYEAQ. V shed 5 bases and J 3 bases; nucleotides not matched to a gene: 9. Here the CDR3 reads CASSPGTGVADTEAFF. CDR3 DNA sequence: TGTGCCAGCAGCCCTGGGACAGGGGTGGCGGACACTGAAGCTTTCTTT. The whole variable domain, filled in from reference TRBV7-6 and TRBJ1-1, reads GAGVSQSPRYKVTKRGQDVALRCDPISGHVSLYWYRQALGQGPEFLTYFNYEAQQDKSGLPNDRFSAERPEGSISTLTIQRTEQRDSAMYRCASSPGTGVADTEAFFGQGTRLTVV.

This clone was observed a single time. J is TRBJ1-2 and V is TRBV7-9; D is uncertain. Germline loops: CDR1 SEHNR, CDR2 FQNEAQ (reference sequence). V dropped 2 bases and J dropped 7 bases, with 14 bases sitting between them. The CDR3 runs to 14 residues. The CDR3 DNA is TGTGCCAGCAGCTTAATCCGGACGGCGGTTGGCTACACCTTC. Protein: CASSLIRTAVGYTF.

The chain recombines TRBV4-1 with TRBJ1-2; 7 bases align to TRBD1. CDR3 length equals 15 residues. Losses at the gene ends were 0 bases for V and 4 bases for J; bases not matched to a gene: 5. Germline V gene sequence: CDR1 MGHRA, CDR2 YSYEKL. The CDR3 DNA sequence: TGCGCCAGCAGCCAAGATGAGGACAGGATCTATGGCTACACCTTC. Translating it yields CASSQDEDRIYGYTF.

V and J are TRBV6-4 and TRBJ2-1; TRBD1 matches 8 bases. Germline lookup yields CDR1 MRHNA and CDR2 SNTAGT. The CDR3 is made up of 15 amino acids. V shed 6 bases, J shed 0 bases, and the junction held 4 bases outside the gene matches. CDR3 sequence reads: CASSVQGDSYNEQFF. CDR3 DNA sequence: TGTGCCAGCAGCGTACAGGGGGACTCCTACAATGAGCAGTTCTTC.

The rearrangement uses TRBV21-1 and TRBJ2-3. TRBV21-1 is noted as a pseudogene. This CDR3 contains 15 residues. The CDR3 DNA reads TGTGCCAGCAGCAAAAAAAGGACCCCCACAGATACGCAGTATTTT. Amino acids: CASSKKRTPTDTQYF.

A single count supports this clone. The rearrangement uses TRBV29-1 and TRBJ2-1, with TRBD1 as a possible D gene (6 bases). The CDR3 runs 13 residues. Germline V lookup: CDR1 SQVTM, CDR2 ANQGSEA. V lost 4 bases, J lost 7 bases, and 14 bases lay in between. CDR3 nucleotide sequence: TGCAGCGTTGTATACTCAGGGGAAAATGAGCAGTTCTTC. Translation gives CSVVYSGENEQFF.

CDR3 coding DNA: TGTGCCAGTAGTATAATGGTTCTAGCGGCGGCCTACAATGAGCAGTTCTTC. Translation: CASSIMVLAAAYNEQFF. The genes are TRBV19 and TRBJ2-1, with 7 bases that match TRBD2. The length of the CDR3 is 17 residues. Germline V gives CDR1 LNHDA, CDR2 SQIVND (reference sequence). V lost 2 bases and J lost 2; bases outside the gene matches: 9.

This clone has a handful of counts. The chain employs TRBV6-4 and TRBJ1-2; D remains unclear. From germline, CDR1 is MRHNA and CDR2 SNTAGT. This CDR3 is 10 amino acids long. The V gene lost 7 bases and the J gene lost 8 bases, with 8 bases spanning the gap. The CDR3 DNA reads TGTGCCAGCACCCTACAGGGCTACACCTTC. As protein: CASTLQGYTF.

This clone turned up a few times. The rearrangement uses TRBV5-6 and TRBJ2-3; the D gene is possibly TRBD1 (5 bases). Trimming stripped 2 bases from V and 6 bases from J, with 7 bases between. CDR1 and CDR2 from the germline V gene are SGHDT and YYEEEE. This CDR3 contains 12 residues. CDR3 DNA sequence: TGTGCCAGCAGCTTTGGGGCGGATACGCAGTATTTT. It encodes CASSFGADTQYF.

The J gene is TRBJ2-3, the V gene TRBV4-2, with D tentatively TRBD1 (5 bases). The CDR3 runs to 14 residues. The germline V and J ends were trimmed by 1 base and 3 bases, with 8 bases remaining between them. Germline-derived CDR1 and CDR2 are LGHNA and YNFKEQ. CDR3 sequence: CASSQGRETDTQYF. DNA of the CDR3: TGTGCCAGCAGCCAAGGCAGGGAAACAGATACGCAGTATTTT.

The V and J genes are TRBV6-6 and TRBJ1-2; possible D gene TRBD1, 5 bases. V was cut by 2 bases and J by 4 bases, with 11 bases left in between. Germline V lookup: CDR1 MNHNY, CDR2 SVGAGI (reference sequence). The CDR3 length is 14 residues. The CDR3 DNA reads as TGTGCCAGCAGTTACCAGGGACTGTCCTATGGCTACACCTTC. It encodes CASSYQGLSYGYTF.

In this sample, this clone turned up once. This chain links TRBV6-5 with TRBJ1-1; 7 nucleotides line up with TRBD1. Per the germline V gene, CDR1 is MNHEY and CDR2 is SVGAGI. V was pared by 2 bases and J by 1 base, with 4 bases of the junction left unmatched. The CDR3 totals 15 residues. The CDR3 reads CASSYTRTGNTEAFF. In DNA form, the CDR3 reads TGTGCCAGCAGTTACACCCGGACAGGGAACACTGAAGCTTTCTTT.